A selection of T cell receptor beta chains follows, all from one sample in a study of T cells expressing NK-cell markers. TCRdb reanalyzed the 5' RACE reads and collapses them to one entry per CDR3 protein, without DNA. Here the sample table reports about 260,000 distinct CDR3 sequences. The sample consisted of blood T cells: a sorted CD56 or NKG2C T cell subset, CD4+ or CD8+ T cells, or bulk PBMC T cells (not recorded which). Source of these receptors: a man between 18 and 29 years old in good health. The CDR3 runs from the conserved cysteine through the conserved F or W.

v_call	j_call	cdr3_aa
TRBV6-5	TRBJ2-1	CASSYQEPSGMGFEQFF
TRBV6-2/TRBV6-3	TRBJ2-1	CASRDISGTSYNEQFF
TRBV12-3/TRBV12-4	TRBJ2-5	CASTAQGWRETQYF
TRBV29-1	TRBJ2-3	CSVEGDSSTDTQYF
TRBV5-5	TRBJ2-5	CASSFAPEQETQYF
TRBV19	TRBJ1-1	CASSPVANTEAFF
TRBV5-6	TRBJ2-3	CASITSGITDTQYF
TRBV7-2	TRBJ2-1	CATRGGLNEQFF
TRBV14	TRBJ2-7	CASSTPGQGYEQYF
TRBV5-6	TRBJ2-2	CASSPAGFGELFF
TRBV7-3	TRBJ1-2	CASSLNSQTGGYTF
TRBV12-3/TRBV12-4	TRBJ2-1	CASSLFRSASSYNEQFF
TRBV12-3/TRBV12-4	TRBJ2-7	CASSPRNRAFYEQYF
TRBV6-1	TRBJ2-7	CASSRQTLSYEQYF
TRBV29-1	TRBJ2-1	CSVRTSGMSNEQFF
TRBV18	TRBJ1-1	CASSPRELGTEAFF
TRBV18	TRBJ2-5	CASSPFLSWREETQYF
TRBV5-4	TRBJ2-2	CASRPSGSQAGELFF
TRBV5-6	TRBJ2-3	CASSLGWGRWGTDTQYF
TRBV20-1	TRBJ2-3	CSAKPSEGGTDTQYF
TRBV10-3	TRBJ2-2	CAIRKGAINTGELFF
TRBV7-2	TRBJ2-1	CASSRRTSGYNEQFF
TRBV12-3/TRBV12-4	TRBJ2-5	CASRWGQNQETQYF
TRBV15	TRBJ1-2	CATSRDVEIANYGYTF
TRBV7-3	TRBJ2-3	CASSLKGGLPDTQYF
TRBV7-2	TRBJ2-3	CASSLDWTDTQYF
TRBV7-2	TRBJ2-3	CASSLQGRTDTQYF
TRBV5-1	TRBJ2-4	CASSPGLALLAKNIQYF
TRBV6-1	TRBJ2-2	CASSTPSTSGNTGELFF
TRBV5-6	TRBJ1-2	CASSPPGSANYGYTF
TRBV25-1	TRBJ2-1	CASSARDRGRFEQFF
TRBV19	TRBJ2-3	CASSIDTGKDTQYF
TRBV7-9	TRBJ2-5	CASSLTGVETQYF
TRBV11-2	TRBJ2-7	CASSLGGTDTYEQYF
TRBV6-1	TRBJ2-1	CASSDLRTGTSLFGNEQFF
TRBV12-3/TRBV12-4	TRBJ2-7	CASSPSGRGKYEQYF
TRBV10-3	TRBJ2-4	CAISEGQNKNIQYF
TRBV5-1	TRBJ2-2	CASSLASRQTGELFF
TRBV5-1	TRBJ2-7	CASSLQDNSYYEQYF
TRBV14	TRBJ2-1	CASSQDLVLNEQFF
TRBV6-5	TRBJ1-1	CASSYLFVGRNTEAFF
TRBV20-1	TRBJ1-2	CSAEPQGNYGYTF
TRBV20-1	TRBJ2-4	CSATQTGTDQNIQYF
TRBV6-5	TRBJ2-5	CASSYRAGAVETQYF
TRBV20-1	TRBJ1-5	CSARSSGGNQPQHF
TRBV18	TRBJ1-2	CASSPPSIPYGYTF